This record concerns one T cell receptor beta chain sequence. The antigen remains undetermined. The data originate from a study of cytomegalovirus exposure and HLA in healthy donors. Researchers ran the PCR with 60 Vbeta and 13 Jbeta primers. In the original analysis: The authors later counted about 80 million unique TCR beta chains, around 9.9 million of them shared. Measured with immunoSEQ multiplex PCR; TCRdb has only the in-frame clones, and not every one. The D gene and trimming were derived from the DNA, and the V and J assignments and clone size from that table. This sample has around 140,000 clones, with approximately 80% found just once. Whole-study findings and limits: Several V segments, TRBV6-2 and TRBV6-3 among them, could not be told apart and were dropped.

From germline, CDR1 is MNHNS and CDR2 SASEGT. V was cut by 1 base and J by 4 bases, with 16 bases left in between. This CDR3 has 16 residues. Nominally healthy donors were sampled, though unrecorded immune exposures were likely. Specimen: PBMCs. The chain is built from TRBV6-1 and TRBJ1-2; unclear D gene. This clonotype was sampled from a man aged 35 to 55 in good health and CMV-seronegative. The CDR3 DNA reads as TGTGCCAGCAGTGAAGAAAGACTCACCCCCCGCTATGGCTACACCTTC. It is translated as CASSEERLTPRYGYTF.